This TCR beta chain is from a study of T cell repertoires in cytomegalovirus infection. J lost 0 bases, V lost 6 bases, and 5 bases had no gene match. The CDR3 extends over 15 amino acids. This clonotype came up a few times. What it binds is unknown. TCRdb used MiXCR to reprocess the reads, holding one entry per CDR3 protein. The sample includes some 320,000 distinct CDR3 sequences, about 29% of them seen just once. This sample comprised cultured PBMCs, obtained from culture after CMV antigen stimulation. The sequence came from a human donor in good health (CMV status not recorded). Some clones in this sample may be carry-over from other donors' samples. J is TRBJ1-3 and V is TRBV12-3 or TRBV12-4, with TRBD1 identical over 7 bases. CDR3: CASRDYRGSGNTIYF. CDR3 sequence (DNA): TGTGCCAGCAGGGATTACAGGGGCTCTGGAAACACCATATATTTT.